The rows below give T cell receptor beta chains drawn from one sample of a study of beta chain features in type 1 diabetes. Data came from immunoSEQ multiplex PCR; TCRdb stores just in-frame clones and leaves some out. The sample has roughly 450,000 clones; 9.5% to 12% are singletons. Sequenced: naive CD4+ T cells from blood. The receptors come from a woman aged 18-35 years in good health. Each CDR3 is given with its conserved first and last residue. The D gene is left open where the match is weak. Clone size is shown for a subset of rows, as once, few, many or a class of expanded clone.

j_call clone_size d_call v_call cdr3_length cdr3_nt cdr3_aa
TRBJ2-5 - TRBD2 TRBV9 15 TGTGCCAGCAGCATTGGACTAGCGGGAGGGGAGACCCAGTACTTC CASSIGLAGGETQYF
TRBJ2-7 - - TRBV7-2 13 TGTGCCAGCAGCTTGTATCCCCGTTACGAGCAGTACTTC CASSLYPRYEQYF
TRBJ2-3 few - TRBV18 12 TGTGCCAGCTCGCTTAGCACAGATACGCAGTATTTT CASSLSTDTQYF
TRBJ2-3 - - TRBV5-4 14 TGTGCCAGCAGCCTAAGCCGGGGAGCAGATACGCAGTATTTT CASSLSRGADTQYF
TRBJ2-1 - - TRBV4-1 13 TGCGCCAGCAGCCAATACAGGTACAATGAGCAGTTCTTC CASSQYRYNEQFF
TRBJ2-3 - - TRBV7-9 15 TGTGCCAGCAGCCAACGGACACCTAGCACAGATACGCAGTATTTT CASSQRTPSTDTQYF
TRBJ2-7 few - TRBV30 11 TGTGCCTGGGAGCGCTCCTACGAGCAGTACTTC CAWERSYEQYF
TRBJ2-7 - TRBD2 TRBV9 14 TGTGCCAGCAGCGTGACTAGCGCCTCCTACGAGCAGTACTTC CASSVTSASYEQYF
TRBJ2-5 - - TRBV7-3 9 TGTGCCCCCAGGGAGACCCAGTACTTC CAPRETQYF
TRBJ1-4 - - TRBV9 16 TGTGCCAGCAGCGTAGCGTCCCAGGCAACTAATGAAAAACTGTTTTTT CASSVASQATNEKLFF
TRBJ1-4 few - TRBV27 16 TGTGCCAGCAGTTCCTACCGGGGCCCCGAGGGGGAAAAACTGTTTTTT CASSSYRGPEGEKLFF
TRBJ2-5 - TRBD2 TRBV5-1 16 TGCGCCAGCAGCTTGTCGCCTAGCGGGAGTGCAGAGACCCAGTACTTC CASSLSPSGSAETQYF
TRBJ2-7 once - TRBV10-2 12 TGCGCCAGCAGTGCGCAGGGGTACGAGCAGTACTTC CASSAQGYEQYF
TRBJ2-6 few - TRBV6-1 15 TGTGCCAGCAGTGAAAGGACAGCTGGGGCCAACGTCCTGACTTTC CASSERTAGANVLTF
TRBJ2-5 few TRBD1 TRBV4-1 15 TGCGCCAGCAGCCAGAGGACAGGGGGGCGAGAGACCCAGTACTTC CASSQRTGGRETQYF
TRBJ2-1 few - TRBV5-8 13 TGTGCCAGCAGCCTGGGCCGGGGCCTTGAGCAGTTCTTC CASSLGRGLEQFF
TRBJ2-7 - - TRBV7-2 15 TGTGCCAGCAGCTTAGCCGGACAGGGAGGGGACGAGCAGTACTTC CASSLAGQGGDEQYF
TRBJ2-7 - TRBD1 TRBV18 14 TGTGCCAGCTCACCACTCGGACAGGGAAAGGAGCAGTACTTC CASSPLGQGKEQYF
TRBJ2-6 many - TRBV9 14 TGTGCCAGCAGCGCGTACTCTGGGGCCAACGTCCTGACTTTC CASSAYSGANVLTF
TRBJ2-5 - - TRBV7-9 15 TGTGCCAGCAGCTTAGGGGACCGGAGACAAGAGACCCAGTACTTC CASSLGDRRQETQYF
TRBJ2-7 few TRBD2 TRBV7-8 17 TGTGCCAGCAGCTTACGAGTTTCTAGCGGGAGGGCCTACGAGCAGTACTTC CASSLRVSSGRAYEQYF
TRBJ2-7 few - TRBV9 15 TGTGCCAGCAGCGTAGAGCCAGGAGGGCGATACGAGCAGTACTTC CASSVEPGGRYEQYF
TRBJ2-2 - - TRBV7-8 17 TGTGCCAGCAGCTTTAGGGCGGGGCAGCTAAACACCGGGGAGCTGTTTTTT CASSFRAGQLNTGELFF
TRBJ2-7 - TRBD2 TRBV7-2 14 TGTGCCAGCAGCTTCATTCTAGCGGGAGGCGAGCAGTACTTC CASSFILAGGEQYF
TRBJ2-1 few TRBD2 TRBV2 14 TGTGCCAGCAGTGGCCTAGCGGGGGACAATGAGCAGTTCTTC CASSGLAGDNEQFF
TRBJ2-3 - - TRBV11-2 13 TGTGCCAGCAGCCCAGCCGGCGTGGATACGCAGTATTTT CASSPAGVDTQYF
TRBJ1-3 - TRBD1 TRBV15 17 TGTGCCACCAGCAGAGGGGACAGGGGGCTCTCTGGAAACACCATATATTTT CATSRGDRGLSGNTIYF
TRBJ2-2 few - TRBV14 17 TGTGCCAGCAGCCAAGTTCGAGCTAACATGGTTGGCGGGGAGCTGTTTTTT CASSQVRANMVGGELFF
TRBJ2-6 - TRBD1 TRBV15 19 TGTGCCACCAGCAGGGATGCAGGGGGCCCTCTATCTGGGGCCAACGTCCTGACTTTC CATSRDAGGPLSGANVLTF
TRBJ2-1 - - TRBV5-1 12 TGCGCCAGCAGCTCCAGACTGAGGGAGCAGTTCTTC CASSSRLREQFF
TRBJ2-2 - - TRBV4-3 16 TGCGCCAGCAGCCAAGAGGGGCGAAGTAAAACCGGGGAGCTGTTTTTT CASSQEGRSKTGELFF
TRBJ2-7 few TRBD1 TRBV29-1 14 TGCAGCGTTGAATCGCGTGACAGGGGCTACGAGCAGTACTTC CSVESRDRGYEQYF
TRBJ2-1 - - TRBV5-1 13 TGCGCCAGCTACGCTGATGGATACAATGAGCAGTTCTTC CASYADGYNEQFF
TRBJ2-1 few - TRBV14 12 TGTGCCAGCGGGACCACCTACAATGAGCAGTTCTTC CASGTTYNEQFF
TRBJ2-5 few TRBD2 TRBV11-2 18 TGTGCCAGCAGCTTAGTATCAAGGGCTAGCGGATTGATAGAGACCCAGTACTTC CASSLVSRASGLIETQYF
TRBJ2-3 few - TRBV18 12 TGTGCCAGCTCAACCGGTTCAGATACGCAGTATTTT CASSTGSDTQYF
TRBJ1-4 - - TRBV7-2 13 TGTGCCAGCAGCTTCTATTTTCGAGAAAAACTGTTTTTT CASSFYFREKLFF
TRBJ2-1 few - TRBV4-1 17 TGCGCCAGCAGCCCAGGAGCAATCAGGGGCTCCTACAATGAGCAGTTCTTC CASSPGAIRGSYNEQFF
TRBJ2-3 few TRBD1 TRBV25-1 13 TGTGCCAGCAGCACCAACAGGGGGCATACGCAGTATTTT CASSTNRGHTQYF
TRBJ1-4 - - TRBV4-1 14 TGCGCCAGCAGCCATCTGCCGGCTAATGAAAAACTGTTTTTT CASSHLPANEKLFF
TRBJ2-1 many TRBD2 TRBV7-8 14 TGTGCCAGCACCACTCGGCGGGAGTGGAATGAGCAGTTCTTC CASTTRREWNEQFF
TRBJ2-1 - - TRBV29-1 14 TGCAGCGTTGAAGTTGACAGGTCGGGCAGGCCGCAGTTCTTC CSVEVDRSGRPQFF
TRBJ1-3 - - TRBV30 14 TGTGCCTGGAGTGTAACCATACCCGGCAACACCATATATTTT CAWSVTIPGNTIYF
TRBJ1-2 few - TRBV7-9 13 TGTGCCAGCAGCTTAGACAGCTACTATGGCTACACCTTC CASSLDSYYGYTF
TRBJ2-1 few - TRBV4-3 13 TGCGCCAGCAGCCCCCGGGTCAGTGATGAGCAGTTCTTC CASSPRVSDEQFF
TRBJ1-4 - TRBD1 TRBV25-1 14 TGTGCCAGCACCGAGACAGGGATTGGCGAAAAACTGTTTTTT CASTETGIGEKLFF
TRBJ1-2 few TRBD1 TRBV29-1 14 TGCAGTGCTTTGGGACAGGGTAATTTTTATGGCTACACCTTC CSALGQGNFYGYTF
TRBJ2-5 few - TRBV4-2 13 TGTGCCAGCAGCGACCCGCTCCAAGAGACCCAGTACTTC CASSDPLQETQYF
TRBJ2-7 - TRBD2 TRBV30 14 TGTGCCTGGGGACTAGCGGGGTCGACCTACGAGCAGTACTTC CAWGLAGSTYEQYF
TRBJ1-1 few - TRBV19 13 TGTGCCAGTAGTATTGATCAGAGGCTGCAAGCTTTCTTT CASSIDQRLQAFF
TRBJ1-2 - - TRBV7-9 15 TGTGCCAGCAGCTTAGGTCAGGGACCTAACTATGGCTACACCTTC CASSLGQGPNYGYTF